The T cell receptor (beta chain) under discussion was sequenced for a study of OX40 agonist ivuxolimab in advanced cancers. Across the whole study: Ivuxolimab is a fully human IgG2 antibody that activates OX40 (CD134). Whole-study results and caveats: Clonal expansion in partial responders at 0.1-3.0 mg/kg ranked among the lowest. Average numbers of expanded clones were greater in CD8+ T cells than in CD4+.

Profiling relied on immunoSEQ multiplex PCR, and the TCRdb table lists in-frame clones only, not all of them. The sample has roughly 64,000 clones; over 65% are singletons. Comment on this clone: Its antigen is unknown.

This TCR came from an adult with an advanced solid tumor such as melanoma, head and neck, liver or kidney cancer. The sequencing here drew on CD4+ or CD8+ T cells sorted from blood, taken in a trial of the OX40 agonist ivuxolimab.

The CDR3 sequence: CSAWGTSGGSTGELFF. In DNA form, the CDR3 reads TGCAGCGCTTGGGGAACTAGCGGGGGGAGCACCGGGGAGCTGTTTTTT. The chain links TRBV29-1 to TRBJ2-2, with 12 bases fitting TRBD2. Germline trimming cut 7 bases from V and 4 bases from J; bases unmatched to any gene: 10. CDR1 SQVTM and CDR2 ANQGSEA come from the germline V gene. CDR3 length equals 16 residues.